The rows below give T cell receptor beta chains drawn from one sample of a study of CD4 and CD8 cells across lung adenocarcinoma regions. TCRdb re-derived calls from the PCR reads in MiXCR, one entry per CDR3 protein. The top ten hold over 95% of the sample, which has about 7,600 distinct CDR3 sequences, 45% seen once. The sample was CD8+ T cells from the center of a lung tumor. The receptors derive from a male donor with lung adenocarcinoma. The CD4 and CD8 labels of this study may be unreliable. The CDR3 runs from the conserved cysteine through the conserved F or W. Fields, in order: V gene, clone size, D gene, J gene, CDR3 DNA, CDR3 protein. D genes are given only for firm matches. Some rows have no size entry. The others give once, few or many, or a class for an expanded clone.

>TRBV6-1|many|.|TRBJ2-6
TGTGCCAGCGAGGCGGGCATGATGGCCAACGTCCTGACTTTC
CASEAGMMANVLTF
>TRBV4-1|once|TRBD1|TRBJ1-1
TGCGCCAGCAGCCAAGATAACAGGGGCAACGCTGAAGCTTTCTTT
CASSQDNRGNAEAFF
>TRBV6-1|few|TRBD1|TRBJ2-1
TGTGCCAGCAGTGAAAGGGACAGGGATTACAATGAGCAGTTCTTC
CASSERDRDYNEQFF
>TRBV6-2/TRBV6-3|many|TRBD1|TRBJ1-1
TGTGCCAGCCAGGGGGTGAACACTGAAGCTTTCTTT
CASQGVNTEAFF
>TRBV7-2|.|TRBD2|TRBJ2-1
TGTGCCAGCAGCTTCGGCGGGAGGGTCTTTAAGCAGTTCTTC
CASSFGGRVFKQFF
>TRBV3-1|few|.|TRBJ2-1
TGTGCCAGCAGCCATTTGAACCGGGAGCAGTTCTTC
CASSHLNREQFF
>TRBV6-1|few|TRBD1|TRBJ2-5
TGTGCCAGCAGACGACAGGGGGCATCGGGGACCCAGTACTTC
CASRRQGASGTQYF
>TRBV4-2|.|TRBD2|TRBJ2-4
TGTGCCAGCAGCCAAGATCGAGGAGGTAGCAGCGGGGGGTATATGCAGTACTTC
CASSQDRGGSSGGYMQYF
>TRBV30|.|.|TRBJ1-3
TGTGCCTGGAGTGTACTAGTGGAGGGTAGCACCATATATTTT
CAWSVLVEGSTIYF
>TRBV7-2|.|.|TRBJ2-3
TGTGCCAGCGGCTCGGGGACGAGCGGCAAAGATACGCAGTATTTC
CASGSGTSGKDTQYF
>TRBV6-5|.|.|TRBJ2-2
TGTGCCAGCAGTTACGTGGGGACCCCGGGGGAGCTGTTTTTT
CASSYVGTPGELFF
>TRBV30|.|.|TRBJ1-1
TGTGCCTGGAGTAAGGGTTTAGGGCGCACTGAAGCTTTCTTT
CAWSKGLGRTEAFF
>TRBV10-3|.|TRBD2|TRBJ2-1
TGTGCCACACAGACTAGCGGATCCCAAGGGGAGCAGTTCTTC
CATQTSGSQGEQFF
>TRBV24-1|.|.|TRBJ1-1
TGTGCCACCATTTTAGCCGTAAATAGTCCAAAAGCTTTCTTT
CATILAVNSPKAFF
>TRBV6-1|.|.|TRBJ1-6
TGTGCCAGCAGCCCCGAGTTAGCTTATTCACCCCTCCACTTT
CASSPELAYSPLHF
>TRBV11-2|once|TRBD2|TRBJ2-2
TGTGCCAGCAGCCCCCGCGCGGCGGGAGTGGGCGGGGAGCTGTTTTTT
CASSPRAAGVGGELFF
>TRBV15|few|TRBD1|TRBJ2-5
TGTGCCACCAGCCCACGACAGGGGGAAGAGACCCAGTACTTC
CATSPRQGEETQYF
>TRBV27|many|TRBD1|TRBJ2-3
TGTGCCAGCAGTCGCCCTCCGGGACAGGGCACAGATACGCAGTATTTT
CASSRPPGQGTDTQYF
>TRBV6-1|.|.|TRBJ2-3
TGTGCCAGCAGCGCTGGGCTGGGGGGCAAAGACACGCAGTATTTC
CASSAGLGGKDTQYF
>TRBV6-1|.|TRBD1|TRBJ2-1
TGTGCCAGCAGGAAGACAGGGTCCGTCACTGAGCAGTTCTTC
CASRKTGSVTEQFF
>TRBV6-1|.|.|TRBJ1-1
TGTGCCAGCAGTGAACCCTTACCAAACACTGAAGCTTTCTTT
CASSEPLPNTEAFF
>TRBV6-1|many|TRBD2|TRBJ2-2
TGTGCCAGCAGTGGGGGGCCTTCCACGGGGGGGGGCGGGGAGCTGTTTTTT
CASSGGPSTGGGGELFF
>TRBV30|many|TRBD1|TRBJ1-5
TGTGCCTGGAGTGTACTAGGGGGCGGTCAGCCCCAGCATTTT
CAWSVLGGGQPQHF
>TRBV6-1|.|.|TRBJ2-1
TGTGCCAGCAGTCAAGGGGGGCTCTGGACGGAGTACAATGAGCAGTTCTTC
CASSQGGLWTEYNEQFF
>TRBV9|.|.|TRBJ1-6
TGTGCCAGCAGCTTGAATGTCAACACGTCACCCCTCCACTTT
CASSLNVNTSPLHF
>TRBV27|.|.|TRBJ2-3
TGTGCCAGCAGCCGCAATTCCGGGCCGGGAGCCAAAAACACGCAGTACTTT
CASSRNSGPGAKNTQYF
>TRBV29-1|.|.|TRBJ2-1
TGCAGTTCCCTTCGAAACAATGAGCAGTTCTTC
CSSLRNNEQFF
>TRBV6-1|few|TRBD2|TRBJ2-3
TGTGCCAGCAGTGAAGCTAGCGGGAGCCCAGATACGCAGTATTTT
CASSEASGSPDTQYF
>TRBV15|.|.|TRBJ2-5
TGTGCCACCACGGACGAAGAGACCCAGTACTTC
CATTDEETQYF
>TRBV28|many|TRBD1|TRBJ2-7
TGTGCCAGCAGTCAACAGGGGTACGAGCAGTACTTC
CASSQQGYEQYF
>TRBV6-5|few|TRBD1|TRBJ1-1
TGTGCCAGCAGTTACAGAGGGGGCTCGGCTGAAGCTTTCTTT
CASSYRGGSAEAFF
>TRBV10-1|.|.|TRBJ2-3
TGCGCCAGCGCAGGGGTTGACACAGATACGCAGTATTTT
CASAGVDTDTQYF
>TRBV6-2/TRBV6-3|.|TRBD2|TRBJ2-3
TGTGCCAGCAGTAAACTAGCGGTCAGCACAGATACGCAGTATTTT
CASSKLAVSTDTQYF
>TRBV10-1|many|TRBD2|TRBJ2-1
TGCGCCAGCAGTAATAGCGGGGGGGGAAGCTCCTACAATGAGCAGTTCTTC
CASSNSGGGSSYNEQFF
>TRBV12-3/TRBV12-4|.|TRBD1|TRBJ1-1
TGTGCCAGCAGTTCCAGGGGGCTGAACACTGAAGCTTTCTTT
CASSSRGLNTEAFF
>TRBV23-1|few|.|TRBJ1-2
TGCGCCAGCAGTCAATCAGGACCTACCCCCTTC
CASSQSGPTPF
>TRBV6-1|.|.|TRBJ2-3
TGTGCCAGCAACGCGGGGTCTAGCACAGATACGCAGTATTTT
CASNAGSSTDTQYF
>TRBV9|.|TRBD1|TRBJ1-4
TGTGCCAGCAGCGTTGGACAGGGGGCCGGAGGTGAAAAACTGTTTTTT
CASSVGQGAGGEKLFF
>TRBV6-5|.|.|TRBJ1-2
TGTCCCCAGAGGGGTCAGGGCTATGGCTACACCTTC
CPQRGQGYGYTF
>TRBV6-1|.|.|TRBJ2-7
TGTGCCAGCAGGTCCACAGGAAGGAGAGACGAGCAGTACTTC
CASRSTGRRDEQYF
>TRBV24-1|many|.|TRBJ2-3
TGTGCCACCAGTGATTTGCCTTCTCGGGTAGGGACCGATACGCAGTATTTT
CATSDLPSRVGTDTQYF
>TRBV10-3|once|.|TRBJ1-6
TGTGCCATCAGTGGACCAGTAAATTCACCCCTCCACTTT
CAISGPVNSPLHF
>TRBV10-1|few|TRBD1|TRBJ2-2
TGCGCCAGCAAACCCGGGACAGGGAAAACCGGGGAGCTGTTTTTT
CASKPGTGKTGELFF
>TRBV11-3|.|TRBD2|TRBJ2-2
TGTGCCAGCAGCTTAGAGGGGGGGGTCTCCTACAATGAGCTGTTTTTT
CASSLEGGVSYNELFF